The next 25 T cell receptor beta chains were all read from a single sample in a study of PD-1 blockade in classical Hodgkin lymphoma. All the patients suffered relapse after autologous stem cell transplantation, and brentuximab vedotin exposure differed. The table came from immunoSEQ multiplex PCR; TCRdb's copy has only in-frame clones and leaves some out. This sample has under 110,000 clones, with roughly 90% found just once. The sequenced sample was peripheral blood mononuclear cells (PBMCs), obtained before the second cycle of nivolumab. These TCRs come from a human donor with classical Hodgkin lymphoma.

The chain's CDR3 is CAWSTIYGYTF. The CDR3 bases are TGTGCCTGGAGTACGATATATGGCTACACCTTC. The chain links TRBV30 to TRBJ1-2, with D unclear. CDR1 is GTSNPN, CDR2 SVGIG, per germline (reference sequence). This CDR3 is built from 11 residues. Trimming left V 2 bases short and J 5 bases short, with 6 bases between.

V and J are TRBV4-3 and TRBJ2-7; possibly TRBD2 for D (7 bases). CDR1 is LGHNA, CDR2 YSLEER, per germline. Trimming pared 0 bases from V and 0 bases from J, leaving 9 bases between. The CDR3 totals 15 residues. The CDR3 reads CASSQEGGPSYEQYF. The CDR3 coding sequence is TGCGCCAGCAGCCAAGAGGGGGGGCCCTCCTACGAGCAGTACTTC.

The V and J genes are TRBV18 and TRBJ2-7; 9 bases fit TRBD1. The V gene end was trimmed by 1 base and the J gene end by 4 bases; junction bases not matched to a gene: 5. There are 15 residues in the CDR3. The germline V gene encodes CDR1 KGHSH and CDR2 LQKENI. Written as DNA, the CDR3 is TGTGCCAGCTCACCACTCGGGACAGGGAAATACGAGCAGTACTTC. This encodes CASSPLGTGKYEQYF.

This sequence joins TRBV5-6 and TRBJ2-5, with a possible D match to TRBD2 (6 bases). CDR3 length: 15 amino acids. Trimming removed 4 bases from V and 4 bases from J, with 17 bases in between. Per germline, CDR1 SGHDT and CDR2 YYEEEE. CDR3 region: CASSPVTRSRETQYF. The CDR3 DNA reads TGTGCCAGCAGCCCAGTGACTAGATCCCGAGAGACCCAGTACTTC.

This chain links TRBV19 with TRBJ1-2; a possible D gene is TRBD1 (5 bases). This CDR3 has 13 residues. Deletions cut 5 bases from V and 4 bases from J, with 11 bases between. Germline V CDR1 and CDR2: LNHDA, SQIVND (reference sequence). The CDR3 reads CASSPQGGYGYTF. In DNA form, the CDR3 reads TGTGCCAGTAGTCCCCAGGGAGGCTATGGCTACACCTTC.

This chain joins TRBV27 and TRBJ1-1, with 10 bases aligning to TRBD1. Germline V gene lookup returns CDR1 MNHEY and CDR2 SMNVEV (reference sequence). The V gene end was trimmed by 2 bases and the J gene end by 5 bases; junction bases not matched to a gene: 5. This CDR3 has 15 amino acids. This CDR3 is CASSLRQGARTEAFF. CDR3 DNA sequence: TGTGCCAGCAGTTTAAGACAGGGGGCACGAACTGAAGCTTTCTTT.

V is TRBV7-2 and J is TRBJ1-1, with D hard to call. CDR1 is SGHTA and CDR2 is FQGNSA in the germline V gene. Trimming left V 2 bases short and J 4 bases short, with 11 bases between. This CDR3 is 14 amino acids long. For the CDR3, the DNA is TGTGCCAGCAGCTTAACCCCCGGGAGCACTGAAGCTTTCTTT. This encodes CASSLTPGSTEAFF.

The CDR3 loop reads CAWSVLMAGGLLDPYNEQFF. The CDR3 DNA follows: TGTGCCTGGAGTGTACTAATGGCGGGGGGCCTTCTTGACCCGTACAATGAGCAGTTCTTC. J is TRBJ2-1 and V is TRBV30; 8 bases map to TRBD2. The CDR3 is 20 residues long. CDR1 GTSNPN and CDR2 SVGIG come from the germline V gene (reference sequence). J lost 4 bases, V lost 0 bases, and 20 bases had no gene match.

V and J are TRBV7-9 and TRBJ2-7; TRBD1 is a possible D gene (6 bases). CDR3 length equals 16 residues. Between the trimmed V and J ends, which lost 1 base and 6 bases, there was a span of 19 bases. Germline values: CDR1 SEHNR, CDR2 FQNEAQ (reference sequence). The CDR3 DNA reads TGTGCCAGCAGCTTAGAGTTAGGACAGAGGCCTGTCGAGCAGTACTTC. It codes for CASSLELGQRPVEQYF.

V and J are TRBV19 and TRBJ2-6, with D possibly matching TRBD2 (6 bases). CDR3 length: 16 amino acids. The germline CDR1 and CDR2 sequences are LNHDA and SQIVND (reference sequence). The V end lost 1 base, the J end lost 4 bases, and 11 bases lay between the germline ends. The CDR3 DNA reads TGTGCCAGTAGTATAGTGGGGGGAAGGGGGGCCAACGTCCTGACTTTC. Encoded protein: CASSIVGGRGANVLTF.

The gene calls are TRBV5-1 and TRBJ2-3; perhaps TRBD1 as D (5 bases). The length of the CDR3 is 17 residues. Per the germline V gene, CDR1 is SGHRS and CDR2 is YFSETQ. V was pared by 0 bases and J by 2 bases, with 16 bases between. CDR3 region: CASSLVRGTLYTDTQYF. The CDR3 coding sequence is TGCGCCAGCAGCTTGGTTAGGGGAACCCTTTACACAGATACGCAGTATTTT.

This rearrangement joins TRBV6-1 to TRBJ1-5; TRBD1 agrees at 8 bases. Trimming at V came to 3 bases and at J to 9 bases, leaving 13 bases not matched to a gene. The CDR3 is 16 amino acids. The germline V gene encodes CDR1 MNHNS and CDR2 SASEGT. The CDR3: CASSEPVGQGRWPQHF. The CDR3, as DNA: TGTGCCAGCAGTGAGCCAGTTGGACAGGGAAGATGGCCCCAGCATTTT.

In this sample, this clone turned up a few times. The rearrangement uses TRBV30 and TRBJ1-1; a possible D gene is TRBD1 (6 bases). Germline lookup yields CDR1 GTSNPN and CDR2 SVGIG (reference sequence). V dropped 0 bases and J dropped 4 bases, with 15 bases sitting between them. The CDR3 is 15 residues long. For the CDR3, the DNA is TGTGCCTGGAGTGTAGGGGGTACAGGGCTCACTGAAGCTTTCTTT. Protein product: CAWSVGGTGLTEAFF.

The chain recombines TRBV6-4 with TRBJ1-1; D is unclear. Deletions cut 6 bases from V and 7 bases from J, with 9 bases between. This CDR3 is built from 11 residues. The germline V gene encodes CDR1 MRHNA and CDR2 SNTAGT. The CDR3 spells CASREGSEAFF. The CDR3 nucleotides read TGTGCCAGCAGGGAGGGCAGTGAAGCTTTCTTT.

The genes are TRBV28 and TRBJ2-7; D gene unclear. Germline CDR1 and CDR2: MDHEN and SYDVKM. CDR3 size: 15 residues. V shed 1 base and J shed 2 bases, with 12 bases lying between them. The CDR3 DNA follows: TGTGCCAGCAGTTTATTGACCTTAACTACCTACGAGCAGTACTTC. Amino acids: CASSLLTLTTYEQYF.

This chain uses TRBV6-6 with TRBJ1-1, with a weak D call TRBD1 (5 bases). Trimming removed 6 bases at V and 0 bases at J, with 14 bases between. Germline V gene data show CDR1 as MNHNY and CDR2 as SVGAGI (reference sequence). The length of the CDR3 is 15 residues. CDR3 residues: CASSWDGEMNTEAFF. In DNA form, the CDR3 reads TGTGCCAGCAGCTGGGACGGAGAGATGAACACTGAAGCTTTCTTT.

This CDR3 is CASSFQTGGDLYEQYF. The CDR3 nucleotides read TGTGCCAGCAGCTTCCAGACTGGAGGCGACCTCTACGAGCAGTACTTC. This rearrangement joins TRBV11-2 to TRBJ2-7; D is perhaps TRBD2 (5 bases). The ends were cut back, 3 bases at V and 3 bases at J, with 18 bases in the middle. This CDR3 is 16 amino acids long. In germline, CDR1 is SGHAT, CDR2 FQNNGV. Complete variable domain (other parts from reference TRBV11-2 and TRBJ2-7): EAGVAQSPRYKIIEKRQSVAFWCNPISGHATLYWYQQILGQGPKLLIQFQNNGVVDDSQLPKDRFSAERLKGVDSTLKIQPAKLEDSAVYLCASSFQTGGDLYEQYFGPGTRLTVT.

The rearrangement uses TRBV29-1 and TRBJ1-1; 9 bases are shared with TRBD1. After removal of 6 bases from V and 0 bases from J, the junction contained 8 bases not matched to a gene. Germline values: CDR1 SQVTM, CDR2 ANQGSEA. This CDR3 has 15 residues. The CDR3 DNA reads as TGCAGCGTGGGGGGACAGGGAAACATGAACACTGAAGCTTTCTTT. This sequence encodes CSVGGQGNMNTEAFF. The whole variable domain, filled in from reference TRBV29-1 and TRBJ1-1, reads SAVISQKPSRDICQRGTSLTIQCQVDSQVTMMFWYRQQPGQSLTLIATANQGSEATYESGFVIDKFPISRPNLTFSTLTVSNMSPEDSSIYLCSVGGQGNMNTEAFFGQGTRLTVV.

This chain uses TRBV19 with TRBJ1-2; 7 positions agree with TRBD1. Germline trimming cut 3 bases from V and 0 bases from J; bases unmatched to any gene: 1. The CDR3 is made up of 14 amino acids. The germline V gene encodes CDR1 LNHDA and CDR2 SQIVND (reference sequence). CDR3 DNA: TGTGCCAGTAGTATGACAGGGCCTAACTATGGCTACACCTTC. Residues: CASSMTGPNYGYTF.

CDR3 loop: CAISDSPQSDNSPLHF. The CDR3, as DNA: TGTGCCATCAGTGATAGCCCCCAATCGGATAATTCACCCCTCCACTTT. The chain combines TRBV10-3 with TRBJ1-6, with no clear D. Trimming removed 3 bases at V and 5 bases at J, with 14 bases between. Germline V lookup: CDR1 ENHRY, CDR2 SYGVKD. The CDR3 is made up of 16 amino acids.

This chain links TRBV4-1 with TRBJ1-4; 9 nucleotides align to TRBD1. In germline, CDR1 is MGHRA, CDR2 YSYEKL. Trimming removed 1 base from V and 5 bases from J; junction bases left unmatched: 2. The CDR3 loop spans 15 amino acids. In DNA form, the CDR3 reads TGCGCCAGCAGCCAAGTGGACAGGGGAAATGAAAAACTGTTTTTT. Its translation: CASSQVDRGNEKLFF.

The V call is TRBV30, the J call TRBJ1-5, with D maybe TRBD1 (5 bases). There are 13 residues in the CDR3. Looked up from germline, CDR1 is GTSNPN and CDR2 is SVGIG (reference sequence). Deletions cut 0 bases from V and 5 bases from J, with 8 bases between. The CDR3 coding sequence is TGTGCCTGGAGTGTCAGGGAGGATCAGCCCCAGCATTTT. Amino acids: CAWSVREDQPQHF.

The chain has TRBV9 and TRBJ2-7; 8 positions agree with TRBD2. V was clipped by 4 bases and J by 6 bases; unmatched bases: 9. The germline V gene has CDR1 SGDLS and CDR2 YYNGEE. The CDR3 totals 14 residues. CDR3 bases: TGTGCCAGCAGCTTCGGGGGGGATGTCTCCGAGCAGTACTTC. Protein product: CASSFGGDVSEQYF. The variable domain in full, with the rest retrieved from reference TRBV9 and TRBJ2-7, is DSGVTQTPKHLITATGQRVTLRCSPRSGDLSVYWYQQSLDQGLQFLIQYYNGEERAKGNILERFSAQQFPDLHSELNLSSLELGDSALYFCASSFGGDVSEQYFGPGTRLTVT.

V usage is TRBV19 and J usage is TRBJ2-5; 10 nucleotides align to TRBD1. The CDR3 has 16 residues. CDR1 is LNHDA, CDR2 SQIVND, per germline (reference sequence). Losses at the gene ends were 7 bases for V and 0 bases for J; bases not matched to a gene: 8. The CDR3 DNA is TGTGCCAGTACTCCAGGGACAGGGGTGTACCAAGAGACCCAGTACTTC. It is translated as CASTPGTGVYQETQYF.

The chain combines TRBV15 with TRBJ1-5; tentative D call: TRBD1 (5 bases). Germline lookup yields CDR1 LNHNV and CDR2 YYDKDF (reference sequence). V dropped 6 bases and J dropped 6 bases, with 15 bases sitting between them. This CDR3 region has 14 residues. The CDR3, as DNA: TGTGCCACCAGGATCGGGATGGGGGGTCAGCCCCAGCATTTT. It codes for CATRIGMGGQPQHF.